Detailed here is one T cell receptor (beta chain). The sample holds a few counts of this clonotype. The antigen this receptor binds is unknown. At one of its ends the junction is not consistent with the germline gene, which may arise from a read error. The approximately 41 donors, aged roughly 6 to 90 years, were systemically healthy Caucasian individuals from Russia. About 9.1 milliliters of peripheral blood were collected from each donor into EDTA-treated Vacutainer tubes. Ficoll-Paque density-gradient centrifugation was used to isolate PBMCs, with at least 6 million per sample. Trizol reagent was used to extract total RNA from the PBMCs, yielding at least 5.5 micrograms per sample. Naive CD45RAhigh/CD27high T cell percentages were measured by flow cytometry on a PBMC aliquot from every donor. Library generation was performed with 5' RACE. These reads were obtained on an Illumina HiSeq 2500. The second PCR ran for about 6 to 12 cycles and used a J-beta primer mix along with a sample-barcoded 5' primer. A unique molecular identifier was introduced onto each TCR beta cDNA molecule by a template-switch 5' adaptor carrying 12 random nucleotides. At least 2.5 million CDR3-containing paired-end reads were obtained from each sample. All of the RNA was converted into first-strand cDNA using the Mint cDNA synthesis kit, with a TRBC-specific oligonucleotide serving as the primer. All cDNA was treated with uracil-DNA glycosylase and then went through a first 18-cycle PCR with the universal primers M1SS and BC2_uni_R. The original pipeline was this. For normalization, 1 million high-quality reads were randomly selected from each sample, with every read carrying a distinct molecular identifier. Instead of being binned into consensus sequences, reads that shared molecular identifiers were thrown out. CDR3 identification, clonotype clustering and error correction used MiTCR with a Q25 quality threshold and the strictest error-elimination algorithm. Lower-bound total TCR beta diversity was estimated with a nonparametric unseen species model using Euler transformation. TCRdb's own reprocessing of the public reads used fastp at Q25 and MiXCR and kept productive beta chains. Every CDR3 protein is listed once, alongside the most common genes and DNA of its rows. The V and J calls, along with clone size, are taken from TCRdb and not from the paper's own processing. The sample table lists about 630,000 distinct CDR3 sequences, roughly 21% of them with a count of one. The top ten hold about 3.6% of the sample.

These data come from a study of blood T cells in healthy people across ages (dated by TCRdb to the mid-2010s). Study-wide context: Template switching captured roughly one uniquely barcoded TCR beta cDNA molecule per two T cells in model experiments. The study measured age-related changes in TCR beta repertoire diversity using deep sequencing normalized with unique cDNA molecular identifiers. The donors were split into four age groups: young (average 16 years), middle-aged (about 40), aged (62) and long-lived (about 82). To avoid experimental bias, donors of different ages were randomly spread across the sequencing lanes. Two additional independent replicas of 1 million unique cDNA reads from the same blood draw were analyzed for two donors (one aged 18 to 30 and one aged 80 or older).

Study-wide findings and limitations: Because the CMV infection status of the donors was unknown, age-related changes in expanded clonotypes may potentially have been confounded. Observed TCR beta diversity per million T cells fell roughly linearly with age, and a significant reduction was already apparent by age roughly 41. The long-lived group showed more naive CD4+ T cells, fewer expanded clones and increased TCR diversity than the aged group, suggesting age selection. The percentage of naive T cells measured by flow cytometry correlated strongly with observed TCR beta diversity. Conclusive comparison of naive and antigen-experienced compartments was prevented by the profiling of bulk unsorted PBMCs. Total diversity estimates from one million sequenced T cells were considered lower bounds and underestimates.

The CDR3 starts with the cysteine, ends with the phenylalanine, and has 16 residues. Here the CDR3 DNA is all that survives: 48 bases in frame from base 1. The germline V gene provides CDR1 MNHNS and CDR2 SASEGT. The sequencing input was blood. The TCR sequence derives from a man between 65 and 85 years old in good health. The rearrangement combines TRBV6-1 with TRBJ1-4; a tentative D match to TRBD1 spans 6 bases. The CDR3 reads CASSEGGAVVSEKLLF. The nucleotide sequence reads as follows: TGTGCCAGCAGTGAAGGGGGGGCGGTTGTTAGCGAAAAACTGCTTTTT.